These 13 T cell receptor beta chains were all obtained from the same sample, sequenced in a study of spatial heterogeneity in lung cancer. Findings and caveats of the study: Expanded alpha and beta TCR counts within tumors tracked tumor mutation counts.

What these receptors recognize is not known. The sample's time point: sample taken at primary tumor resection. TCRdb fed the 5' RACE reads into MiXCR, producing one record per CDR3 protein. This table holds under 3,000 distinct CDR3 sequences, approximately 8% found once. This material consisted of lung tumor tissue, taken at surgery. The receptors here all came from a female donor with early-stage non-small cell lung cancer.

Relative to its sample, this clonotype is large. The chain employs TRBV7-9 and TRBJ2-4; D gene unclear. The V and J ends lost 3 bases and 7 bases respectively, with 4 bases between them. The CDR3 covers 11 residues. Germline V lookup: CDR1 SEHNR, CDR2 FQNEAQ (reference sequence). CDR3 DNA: TGTGCCAGCAGCTTCGTCAACATTCAGTACTTC. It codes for CASSFVNIQYF.

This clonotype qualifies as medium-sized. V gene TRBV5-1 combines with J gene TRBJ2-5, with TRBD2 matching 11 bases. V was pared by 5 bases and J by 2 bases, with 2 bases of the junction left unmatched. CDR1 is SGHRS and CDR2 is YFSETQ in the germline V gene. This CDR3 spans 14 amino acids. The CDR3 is CASRGTSGQETQYF. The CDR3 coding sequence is TGCGCCAGCAGGGGGACTAGCGGACAAGAGACCCAGTACTTC.

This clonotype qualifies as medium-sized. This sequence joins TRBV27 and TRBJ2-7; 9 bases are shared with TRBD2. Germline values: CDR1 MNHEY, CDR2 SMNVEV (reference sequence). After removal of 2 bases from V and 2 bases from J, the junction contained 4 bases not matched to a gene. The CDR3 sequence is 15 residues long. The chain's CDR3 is CASSLRSGSTYEQYF. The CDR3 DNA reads TGTGCCAGCAGTTTACGTAGCGGGAGTACCTACGAGCAGTACTTC.

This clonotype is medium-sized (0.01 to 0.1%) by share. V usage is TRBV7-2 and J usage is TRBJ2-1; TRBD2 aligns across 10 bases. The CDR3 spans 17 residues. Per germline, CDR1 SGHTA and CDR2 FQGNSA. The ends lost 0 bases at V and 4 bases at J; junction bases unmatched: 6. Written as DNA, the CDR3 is TGTGCCAGCAGCTTAGCAGCGGGAGGGCCCGGGTACAATGAGCAGTTCTTC. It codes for CASSLAAGGPGYNEQFF.

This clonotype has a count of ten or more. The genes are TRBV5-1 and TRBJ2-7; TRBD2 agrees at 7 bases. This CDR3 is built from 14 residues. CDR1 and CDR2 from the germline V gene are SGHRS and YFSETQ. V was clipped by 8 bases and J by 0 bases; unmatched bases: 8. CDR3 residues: CASRERGSSYEQYF. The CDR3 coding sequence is TGCGCCAGTAGAGAGCGGGGTAGCTCCTACGAGCAGTACTTC.

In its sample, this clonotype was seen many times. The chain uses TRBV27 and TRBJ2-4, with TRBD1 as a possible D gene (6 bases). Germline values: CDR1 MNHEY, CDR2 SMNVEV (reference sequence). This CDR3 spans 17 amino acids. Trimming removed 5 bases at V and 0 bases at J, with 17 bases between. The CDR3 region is CASSPYISGEAKNIQYF. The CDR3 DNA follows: TGTGCCAGCAGTCCCTACATCTCAGGGGAAGCCAAAAACATTCAGTACTTC.

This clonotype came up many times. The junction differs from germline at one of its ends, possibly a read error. CDR3 nucleotide sequence: TGTGCCAGCAGCTTCTCCAACAATGAGCAGTTCTTC. Its protein product is CASSFSNNEQFF. This rearrangement joins TRBV11-2 to TRBJ2-1; D remains unclear. CDR1 and CDR2 from the germline V gene are SGHAT and FQNNGV. The CDR3 has 12 residues. The full variable domain, rest sourced from reference TRBV11-2 and TRBJ2-1, is EAGVAQSPRYKIIEKRQSVAFWCNPISGHATLYWYQQILGQGPKLLIQFQNNGVVDDSQLPKDRFSAERLKGVDSTLKIQPAKLEDSAVYLCASSFSNNEQFFGPGTRLTVL.

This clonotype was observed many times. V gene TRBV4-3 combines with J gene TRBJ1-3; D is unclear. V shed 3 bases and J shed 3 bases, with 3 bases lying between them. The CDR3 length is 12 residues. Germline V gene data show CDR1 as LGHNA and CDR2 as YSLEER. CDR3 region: CASSQGGNTIYF. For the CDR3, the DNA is TGCGCCAGCAGCCAGGGTGGAAACACCATATATTTT.

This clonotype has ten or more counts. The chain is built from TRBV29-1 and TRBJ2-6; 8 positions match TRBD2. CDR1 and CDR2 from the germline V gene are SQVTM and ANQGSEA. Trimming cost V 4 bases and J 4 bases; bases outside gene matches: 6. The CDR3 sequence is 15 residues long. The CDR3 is CSVAGGTLGANVLTF. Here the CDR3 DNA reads TGCAGCGTTGCGGGAGGGACCTTGGGGGCCAACGTCCTGACTTTC.

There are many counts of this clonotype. This chain's CDR3 is CSARRGGSSYEQYF. The CDR3 region has the DNA TGCAGTGCTAGACGCGGGGGAAGCTCCTACGAGCAGTACTTC. The genes are TRBV20-1 and TRBJ2-7; 7 bases agree with TRBD2. CDR3 size: 14 residues. Germline trimming cut 2 bases from V and 0 bases from J; bases unmatched to any gene: 4. Per germline, CDR1 DFQATT and CDR2 SNEGSKA (reference sequence).

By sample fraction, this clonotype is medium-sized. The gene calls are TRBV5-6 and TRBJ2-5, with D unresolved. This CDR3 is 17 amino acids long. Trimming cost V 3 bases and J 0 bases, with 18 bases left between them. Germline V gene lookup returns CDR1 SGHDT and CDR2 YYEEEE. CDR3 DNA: TGTGCCAGCAGCTCGAGGTCCAGGACCGGGTACCAAGAGACCCAGTACTTC. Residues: CASSSRSRTGYQETQYF.

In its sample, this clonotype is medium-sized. The CDR3 DNA sequence: TGCAGCGCTCAGACAGGACCGGAGACCCAGTACTTC. It codes for CSAQTGPETQYF. The chain carries TRBV29-1 and TRBJ2-5, with D tentatively TRBD1 (6 bases). V lost 7 bases, J lost 5 bases, and 14 bases lay in between. CDR1 and CDR2 (germline): SQVTM, ANQGSEA. The CDR3 is made up of 12 amino acids.

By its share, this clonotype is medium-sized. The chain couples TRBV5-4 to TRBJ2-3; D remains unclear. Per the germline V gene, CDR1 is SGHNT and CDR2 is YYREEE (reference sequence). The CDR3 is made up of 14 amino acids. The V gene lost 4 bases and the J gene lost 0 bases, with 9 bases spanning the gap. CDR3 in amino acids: CASSLSGSTDTQYF. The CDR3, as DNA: TGTGCCAGCAGCCTTTCCGGGAGCACAGATACGCAGTATTTT.